Following are 18 T cell receptor beta chains from one sample sequenced in a study of T-cell memory formation after mild COVID-19. Via MiXCR, TCRdb re-called the 5' RACE reads, giving one row per CDR3 protein. The table has about 560,000 distinct CDR3 sequences, roughly a sixth seen once; the top ten hold about 7.4%. The sequencing sample was made of PBMCs or a T cell subset sorted from them (not recorded which). The receptors were sampled from an adult woman who had mild COVID-19 (a few samples of this study predate the infection). Cell type and time point are not known.

This clonotype was counted between two and nine times. In DNA, the CDR3 is TGTGCCAGCAGTTTGCGGATGAGCACAGATACGCAGTATTTT. The encoded protein is CASSLRMSTDTQYF. J is TRBJ2-3 and V is TRBV7-9; D gene ambiguous. Looked up from germline, CDR1 is SEHNR and CDR2 is FQNEAQ (reference sequence). This CDR3 contains 14 residues. V was pared by 6 bases and J by 0 bases, with 10 bases between.

V and J are TRBV11-3 and TRBJ2-2; TRBD1 is a possible D gene (6 bases). Trimming took off 5 bases at V and 6 bases at J, with 16 bases between the two ends. CDR1 and CDR2 from the germline V gene are SGHNT and YENEEA. The CDR3 sequence is 15 residues long. CDR3 coding DNA: TGTGCCAGCAGCATCAGGGCAGCAGGGGCCGGGGAGCTGTTTTTT. Its protein product is CASSIRAAGAGELFF. Filled out from reference TRBV11-3 and TRBJ2-2, the complete variable domain reads EAGVVQSPRYKIIEKKQPVAFWCNPISGHNTLYWYLQNLGQGPELLIRYENEEAVDDSQLPKDRFSAERLKGVDSTLKIQPAELGDSAVYLCASSIRAAGAGELFFGEGSRLTVL.

This clonotype turned up a few times. The CDR3 here is CASSSHGGTEAFF. The CDR3 DNA follows: TGTGCCAGTAGTTCCCACGGGGGCACTGAAGCTTTCTTT. This sequence joins TRBV19 and TRBJ1-1, with TRBD1 as a possible D gene (5 bases). This CDR3 is built from 13 residues. Trimming left V 5 bases short and J 4 bases short, with 11 bases between. Germline CDR1 reads LNHDA; CDR2 reads SQIVND (reference sequence).

V gene TRBV5-1 combines with J gene TRBJ2-7; TRBD1 is a possible D gene (5 bases). Trimming shortened V by 0 bases and J by 3 bases, and 13 bases separated the two germline ends. The CDR3 runs to 15 residues. Germline CDR1 and CDR2: SGHRS and YFSETQ. DNA for the CDR3: TGCGCCAGCAGCTTGGCTCAGGGATGGAGCTACGAGCAGTACTTC. This sequence encodes CASSLAQGWSYEQYF.

The chain links TRBV15 to TRBJ2-2, with 8 bases lining up with TRBD2. In germline, CDR1 is LNHNV, CDR2 YYDKDF (reference sequence). The CDR3 has 15 residues. V lost 1 base to trimming and J lost 6 bases; unmatched junction nucleotides: 4. The DNA for the CDR3 is TGTGCCACCAGCAGAGTCGTAGCGGGACCCGGGGAGCTGTTTTTT. Its protein product is CATSRVVAGPGELFF.

This chain connects TRBV24-1 to TRBJ2-7, with TRBD2 matching over 8 bases. The J segment lost 6 bases and the V segment lost 4 bases, leaving 4 bases of the junction unmatched. Germline V gene sequence: CDR1 KGHDR, CDR2 SFDVKD. This CDR3 is 13 amino acids long. CDR3 sequence: CATSEAGALEQYF. CDR3 DNA: TGTGCCACCAGTGAAGCGGGAGCACTCGAGCAGTACTTC.

This chain joins TRBV4-2 and TRBJ2-6; no firm D call. V was pared by 0 bases and J by 4 bases, with 13 bases between. From germline, CDR1 is LGHNA and CDR2 YNFKEQ. CDR3 length: 17 residues. CDR3 bases: TGTGCCAGCAGCCAAGATTTGGGTCTACCCGGGGCCAACGTCCTGACTTTC. As protein: CASSQDLGLPGANVLTF.

This clonotype was seen only a few times. The chain has TRBV7-3 and TRBJ2-2, with TRBD2 matching over 10 bases. V shed 2 bases and J 13 bases; nucleotides not matched to a gene: 7. Germline-derived CDR1 and CDR2 are SGHTA and FQGTGA. The CDR3 extends over 14 amino acids. The CDR3 bases are TGTGCCAGCAGCTTATTGTCTAGCGGGAGCGGGCTGTTTTTT. Translated, it gives CASSLLSSGSGLFF.

This clonotype occurred a few times. The chain uses TRBV4-1 and TRBJ2-7, with 7 positions matching TRBD1. The germline gives CDR1 MGHRA, CDR2 YSYEKL. The CDR3 spans 15 residues. V lost 4 bases and J lost 3; bases outside the gene matches: 9. CDR3 coding DNA: TGCGCCAGCAGCCCCAGCCCGGGACAGCTCTACGAGCAGTACTTC. Translated: CASSPSPGQLYEQYF.

This chain links TRBV20-1 with TRBJ1-2; 7 nucleotides match TRBD1. There are 13 residues in the CDR3. Germline CDR1 DFQATT, CDR2 SNEGSKA (reference sequence). V lost 6 bases, J lost 7 bases, and 11 bases stayed unmatched. The CDR3 nucleotides are TGCAGTGCGCGACGGGACAGATCCCTTGGCTACACCTTC. Protein sequence: CSARRDRSLGYTF.

This clonotype was detected a few times. The genes are TRBV12-3 or TRBV12-4 and TRBJ1-5; 11 positions match TRBD1. The CDR3 is 16 residues long. The junction had 6 bases not matched to a gene; V was cut back by 5 bases and J by 3 bases. The CDR3 DNA sequence: TGTGCCAGCAGTCAAGGACAGGGGGCCACCAATCAGCCCCAGCATTTT. The encoded protein is CASSQGQGATNQPQHF.

This clonotype was seen more than once but under ten times. V and J are TRBV7-3 and TRBJ2-3; D ambiguous. The CDR3 length is 13 residues. Germline V gene sequence: CDR1 SGHTA, CDR2 FQGTGA. V gave up 5 bases and J gave up 3 bases, with 9 bases separating them. In DNA form, the CDR3 reads TGTGCCAGCAGCGATTGGAATACAGATACGCAGTATTTT. It is translated as CASSDWNTDTQYF.

The table lists this clonotype with a few counts. This chain's CDR3 is CASSQTALNYNEQFF. The CDR3, as DNA: TGCGCCAGCAGCCAGACAGCGCTTAACTACAATGAGCAGTTCTTC. The chain recombines TRBV4-1 with TRBJ2-1; tentatively, D is TRBD1 (5 bases). The CDR3 runs to 15 residues. Germline-derived CDR1 and CDR2 are MGHRA and YSYEKL. V gave up 3 bases and J gave up 3 bases, with 12 bases separating them.

The gene calls are TRBV20-1 and TRBJ2-7; 10 nucleotides line up with TRBD2. J was trimmed by 2 bases and V by 3 bases; bases with no gene match: 13. Germline V gene sequence: CDR1 DFQATT, CDR2 SNEGSKA (reference sequence). The CDR3 is 17 residues long. Here the CDR3 reads CSASEAGGPEDPYEQYF. The CDR3 nucleotides read TGCAGTGCTAGTGAAGCGGGAGGGCCTGAAGACCCCTACGAGCAGTACTTC.

The V gene is TRBV18, the J gene TRBJ2-1, with D perhaps TRBD1 (6 bases). The CDR3 is made up of 17 amino acids. CDR1 is KGHSH, CDR2 LQKENI, per germline. V was trimmed by 2 bases and J by 2 bases, leaving 16 bases between them. The CDR3 is CASSPGVGTYAYNEQFF. The CDR3 DNA sequence: TGTGCCAGCTCACCAGGTGTTGGGACATATGCCTACAATGAGCAGTTCTTC.

This chain connects TRBV6-5 to TRBJ2-3, with D possibly TRBD2 on 5 matching bases. V was cut by 3 bases and J by 3 bases, with 16 bases left in between. CDR1 MNHEY and CDR2 SVGAGI come from the germline V gene. This CDR3 comprises 16 residues. The CDR3 here is CASSYSSGPQTDTQYF. The CDR3 coding sequence is TGTGCCAGCAGTTATTCGAGCGGCCCGCAAACAGATACGCAGTATTTT.

Turning to this clonotype: This may be a read error, as it is one base from a much larger clone. The chain carries TRBV20-1 and TRBJ2-1, with 13 nucleotides matching TRBD2. Germline lookup yields CDR1 DFQATT and CDR2 SNEGSKA (reference sequence). V shed 1 base and J 9 bases; nucleotides not matched to a gene: 12. The CDR3 totals 17 residues. The CDR3 DNA is TGCAGTGCTAGAGCGGGAACTAGCGGGAGGGCCAATCGTGAGCAGTTCTTC. This encodes CSARAGTSGRANREQFF.

This chain joins TRBV7-9 and TRBJ1-1; 7 bases are shared with TRBD1. The junction had 8 bases not matched to a gene; V was cut back by 4 bases and J by 3 bases. The CDR3 length is 15 residues. CDR1 is SEHNR, CDR2 FQNEAQ, per germline (reference sequence). The CDR3 DNA is TGTGCCAGCAGCTCCGACAGGGACGGGTACACTGAAGCTTTCTTT. The encoded protein is CASSSDRDGYTEAFF.